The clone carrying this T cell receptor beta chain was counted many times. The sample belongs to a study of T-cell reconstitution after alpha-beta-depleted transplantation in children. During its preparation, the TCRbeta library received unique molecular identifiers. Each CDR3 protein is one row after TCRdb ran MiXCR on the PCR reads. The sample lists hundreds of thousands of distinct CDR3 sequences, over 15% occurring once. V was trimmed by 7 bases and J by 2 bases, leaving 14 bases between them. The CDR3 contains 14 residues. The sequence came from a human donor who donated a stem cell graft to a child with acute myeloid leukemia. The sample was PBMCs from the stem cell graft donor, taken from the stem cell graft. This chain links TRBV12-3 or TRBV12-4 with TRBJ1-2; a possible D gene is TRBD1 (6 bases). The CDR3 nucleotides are TGTGCCAGCACCCCGGGGCAGGGGAACTATGGCTACACCTTC. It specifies CASTPGQGNYGYTF.